A single sample is the source of the 27 T cell receptor beta chains below, sequenced in a study of shared clonotypes between healthy human individuals. Libraries were prepared by immunoSEQ multiplex PCR; TCRdb keeps only in-frame clonotypes and omits some of them. The sample shows around 2,000,000 clones, 90% to 95% of them seen only once. Only CD45RO-negative cells positively selected for CCR7 counted as naive CD8 cells, so terminally differentiated effector memory CD45RA+ cells were excluded. The sequenced sample consisted of naive CD8+ T cells from PBMCs. The origin of the receptors is a man younger than 35 in good health. Some clones in this sample may be carry-over from other donors' samples.

The gene calls are TRBV28 and TRBJ2-1; TRBD1 matches at 7 bases. After removal of 1 base from V and 9 bases from J, the junction contained 3 bases not matched to a gene. Germline CDR1 reads MDHEN; CDR2 reads SYDVKM. The CDR3 has 13 residues. The CDR3 spells CASSLFGDSEQFF. DNA for the CDR3: TGTGCCAGCAGTTTATTTGGGGACAGTGAGCAGTTCTTC.

The CDR3 sequence is CASSYLIPGDGQPQHF. The CDR3 DNA reads TGTGCCAGCAGTTATTTGATCCCAGGGGACGGGCAGCCCCAGCATTTT. The gene calls are TRBV6-6 and TRBJ1-5; the D gene is possibly TRBD1 (6 bases). CDR1 is MNHNY and CDR2 is SVGAGI in the germline V gene (reference sequence). The CDR3 is 16 residues long. The V end was cut by 3 bases, the J end by 7 bases, with 19 bases between.

As concerns this clone: Its ends do not fully match the called genes, so a read error is possible. The rearrangement links TRBV5-4 to TRBJ2-3; 7 nucleotides agree with TRBD2. The CDR3 consists of 11 residues. Germline lookup yields CDR1 SGHNT and CDR2 YYREEE (reference sequence). CDR3 loop: CASTLGGTQYF. The DNA of the CDR3 is TGTGCCAGCACCTTGGGGGGGACGCAGTATTTT.

There are a few counts of this clone. This sequence joins TRBV7-2 and TRBJ1-1; no clear D. The CDR3 runs to 14 residues. The V gene's germline CDR1 is SGHTA and CDR2 FQGNSA. Trimming stripped 2 bases from V and 4 bases from J, with 11 bases between. CDR3 region: CASSLYRGGTEAFF. Here the CDR3 DNA reads TGTGCCAGCAGCTTATACAGAGGAGGCACTGAAGCTTTCTTT.

The rearrangement uses TRBV13 and TRBJ2-5, with D possibly called TRBD1 or TRBD2 (5 bases each). CDR1 PRHDT and CDR2 FYEKMQ come from the germline V gene (reference sequence). V was pared by 3 bases and J by 5 bases, with 16 bases between. This CDR3 has 15 residues. The DNA of the CDR3 is TGTGCCAGCAGCTTGGGTGGCAGGGAGAGGGAGACCCAGTACTTC. Residues: CASSLGGRERETQYF.

In this sample, this clone turned up once. In the same sample, other DNA sequences code for this CDR3. This chain links TRBV29-1 with TRBJ2-7, with TRBD2 as a possible D gene (6 bases). V was clipped by 6 bases and J by 6 bases, with 12 bases between them. Looked up from germline, CDR1 is SQVTM and CDR2 is ANQGSEA. The CDR3 runs to 11 residues. DNA of the CDR3: TGCAGCGTGCGAACCGGGGGCGAGCAGTACTTC. It specifies CSVRTGGEQYF.

This clone was seen a single time. The chain uses TRBV27 and TRBJ1-2; 8 bases are a match to TRBD1. Trimming took 5 bases from V and 6 from J; bases not matched to a gene: 11. Germline-derived CDR1 and CDR2 are MNHEY and SMNVEV (reference sequence). This CDR3 comprises 15 residues. The CDR3 nucleotides are TGTGCCAGCAGTCCCCTCCGGCAGGGGGCGCATGGCTACACCTTC. Encoded protein: CASSPLRQGAHGYTF.

This chain connects TRBV7-9 to TRBJ2-2; D not resolved. Germline CDR1 is SEHNR and CDR2 is FQNEAQ (reference sequence). The CDR3 is 12 residues long. The V end lost 6 bases, the J end lost 2 bases, and 4 bases lay between the germline ends. The CDR3 is CASRINTGELFF. In DNA, the CDR3 is TGTGCCAGCAGAATTAACACCGGGGAGCTGTTTTTT.

This chain connects TRBV18 to TRBJ2-7; 10 positions agree with TRBD1. This CDR3 is built from 16 residues. After removal of 3 bases from V and 3 bases from J, the junction contained 8 bases not matched to a gene. Germline CDR1 and CDR2: KGHSH and LQKENI. The CDR3 is CASSPPGQGPGYEQYF. The CDR3 region has the DNA TGTGCCAGCTCACCTCCGGGACAGGGGCCTGGCTACGAGCAGTACTTC.

The chain employs TRBV11-2 and TRBJ2-2, with a weak D call TRBD2 (5 bases). Trimming left V 7 bases short and J 3 bases short, with 9 bases between. The CDR3 loop spans 13 amino acids. The V gene's germline CDR1 is SGHAT and CDR2 FQNNGV. CDR3 residues: CASMSGYTGELFF. The CDR3 DNA reads TGTGCCAGCATGTCGGGATACACCGGGGAGCTGTTTTTT. Based on the CDR3 plus reference TRBV11-2 and TRBJ2-2, the full variable domain is EAGVAQSPRYKIIEKRQSVAFWCNPISGHATLYWYQQILGQGPKLLIQFQNNGVVDDSQLPKDRFSAERLKGVDSTLKIQPAKLEDSAVYLCASMSGYTGELFFGEGSRLTVL.

Here the CDR3 DNA reads TGTGCCTGGGAGGACCGGGAGGGCCCCTACGAGCAGTACTTC. It encodes CAWEDREGPYEQYF. The chain employs TRBV30 and TRBJ2-7, with TRBD2 identical over 8 bases. The trim removed 5 bases at V and 2 bases at J, leaving 8 bases unmatched. The CDR3 runs 14 residues. Germline lookup yields CDR1 GTSNPN and CDR2 SVGIG (reference sequence).

The chain recombines TRBV9 with TRBJ2-2; 7 positions agree with TRBD1. This CDR3 has 17 amino acids. Losses at the gene ends were 1 base for V and 3 bases for J; bases not matched to a gene: 9. In germline, CDR1 is SGDLS, CDR2 YYNGEE. The CDR3 bases are TGTGCCAGCAGCGTACGGACCGGGACAGCCGACACCGGGGAGCTGTTTTTT. Amino acid sequence: CASSVRTGTADTGELFF.

This chain connects TRBV11-3 to TRBJ2-1; 11 bases map to TRBD2. Germline V lookup: CDR1 SGHNT, CDR2 YENEEA. V dropped 1 base and J dropped 4; count of bases not matched to a gene: 3. The CDR3 sequence is 16 residues long. For the CDR3, the DNA is TGTGCCAGCAGCTTAGGAGCTAGCGGGAGGTACAATGAGCAGTTCTTC. Translation gives CASSLGASGRYNEQFF.

The chain couples TRBV25-1 to TRBJ2-2, with 10 bases identical to TRBD2. The V gene end was trimmed by 4 bases and the J gene end by 3 bases; junction bases not matched to a gene: 8. The CDR3 is 17 residues long. Looked up from germline, CDR1 is MGHDK and CDR2 is SYGVNS. CDR3: CASSGEKLAGDTGELFF. The CDR3 DNA follows: TGTGCCAGCAGTGGTGAGAAGCTAGCGGGAGACACCGGGGAGCTGTTTTTT.

The chain links TRBV13 to TRBJ1-1; D ambiguous. Germline loops: CDR1 PRHDT, CDR2 FYEKMQ (reference sequence). Trimming removed 1 base at V and 1 base at J, with 16 bases between. The CDR3 contains 17 residues. The CDR3 loop is CASSLEDGEMQNTEAFF. CDR3 coding DNA: TGTGCCAGCAGCTTAGAGGACGGAGAGATGCAGAACACTGAAGCTTTCTTT.

The rearrangement uses TRBV14 and TRBJ2-1; possibly TRBD1 or TRBD2 for D (5 bases each). V was clipped by 1 base and J by 12 bases, with 10 bases between them. The CDR3 covers 12 residues. CDR1 and CDR2 (germline): SGHDN, FVKESK. CDR3 amino acids: CASSQGDLGQFF. CDR3 DNA sequence: TGTGCCAGCAGCCAAGGGGACCTGGGGCAGTTCTTC.

The chain is built from TRBV9 and TRBJ2-7; tentative D call: TRBD1 (6 bases). This CDR3 has 13 residues. Germline V CDR1 and CDR2: SGDLS, YYNGEE. Trimming left V 4 bases short and J 3 bases short, with 11 bases between. CDR3 nucleotides: TGTGCCAGCAGCCCCCGGGACATCTACGAGCAGTACTTC. Its protein product is CASSPRDIYEQYF.

Note on this clone: Other nucleotide sequences from this sample produce the same CDR3. The chain carries TRBV5-4 and TRBJ2-2; D call uncertain. V dropped 1 base and J dropped 7 bases, with 8 bases sitting between them. This CDR3 comprises 13 residues. The germline V gene has CDR1 SGHNT and CDR2 YYREEE (reference sequence). CDR3 sequence (DNA): TGTGCCAGCAGCTTGAGGGTCGGCGGGGAGCTGTTTTTT. Translating gives CASSLRVGGELFF.

This sequence joins TRBV2 and TRBJ2-7; D is possibly TRBD2 (6 bases). The CDR3 loop spans 15 amino acids. Looked up from germline, CDR1 is SNHLY and CDR2 is FYNNEI. Trimming stripped 7 bases from V and 0 bases from J, with 16 bases between. CDR3 DNA sequence: TGTGCCAGCACAGACTCGGGAGACATCTCCTACGAGCAGTACTTC. It codes for CASTDSGDISYEQYF.

This chain uses TRBV28 with TRBJ1-5, with no clear D. CDR1 and CDR2 from the germline V gene are MDHEN and SYDVKM. V gave up 5 bases and J gave up 3 bases, with 17 bases separating them. This CDR3 region has 16 residues. The CDR3 protein is CASSETQILHNQPQHF. As DNA, the CDR3 is TGTGCCAGCAGTGAAACACAGATACTTCACAATCAGCCCCAGCATTTT.

CDR3 sequence reads: CAVAGGRYEQYF. Here the CDR3 DNA reads TGTGCCGTGGCGGGGGGGCGATACGAGCAGTACTTC. The rearrangement uses TRBV10-3 and TRBJ2-7, with 9 positions matching TRBD2. This CDR3 is built from 12 residues. The V gene end was trimmed by 11 bases and the J gene end by 4 bases; junction bases not matched to a gene: 6. The germline gives CDR1 ENHRY, CDR2 SYGVKD.

The CDR3 reads CASSFGGAYNEQFF. The DNA for the CDR3 is TGTGCCAGCAGCTTCGGGGGAGCCTACAATGAGCAGTTCTTC. J is TRBJ2-1 and V is TRBV7-3; D is possibly TRBD2 (6 bases). The CDR3 is 14 residues long. Germline CDR1 reads SGHTA; CDR2 reads FQGTGA. V gave up 3 bases and J gave up 2 bases, with 8 bases separating them. Using reference TRBV7-3 and TRBJ2-1 for the parts outside the CDR3, the full variable domain is GAGVSQTPSNKVTEKGKYVELRCDPISGHTALYWYRQSLGQGPEFLIYFQGTGAADDSGLPNDRFFAVRPEGSVSTLKIQRTERGDSAVYLCASSFGGAYNEQFFGPGTRLTVL.

The V call is TRBV21-1, the J call TRBJ2-7; the DNA was not compared with TRBD1, the D call given in the table. TRBV21-1 is classified as a pseudogene. The CDR3 length is 15 residues. CDR3: CASRSMGAGNYEQYF. Written as DNA, the CDR3 is TGTGCCAGCAGAAGTATGGGGGCAGGAAACTACGAGCAGTACTTC.

The J gene is TRBJ2-5, the V gene TRBV11-2; D unresolved. The length of the CDR3 is 13 residues. Trimming pared 5 bases from V and 6 bases from J, leaving 13 bases between. Looked up from germline, CDR1 is SGHAT and CDR2 is FQNNGV. CDR3 protein: CASSHPLRQTQYF. The DNA for the CDR3 is TGTGCCAGCAGCCATCCCCTGCGGCAGACCCAGTACTTC.

This chain links TRBV4-1 with TRBJ2-1, with 8 positions matching TRBD2. Germline values: CDR1 MGHRA, CDR2 YSYEKL. With V trimmed by 1 base and J by 9 bases, 5 bases remained unmatched. The CDR3 loop spans 14 amino acids. In DNA form, the CDR3 reads TGCGCCAGCAGCCAAGGCTCGGGGGGGCGTGAGCAGTTCTTC. This encodes CASSQGSGGREQFF.

This clone was observed once. CDR3 sequence (DNA): TGCAGCGTTATGGGGCAGGGGGGGTACGAGCAGTACTTC. The encoded protein is CSVMGQGGYEQYF. This chain links TRBV29-1 with TRBJ2-7; D may be TRBD1 or TRBD2 (7 bases each). V shed 5 bases and J shed 4 bases, with 15 bases lying between them. CDR3 length equals 13 residues. Germline assignment: CDR1 SQVTM and CDR2 ANQGSEA.

V is TRBV5-6 and J is TRBJ2-7; D perhaps matches TRBD1 (5 bases). Germline values: CDR1 SGHDT, CDR2 YYEEEE. Trimming cost V 5 bases and J 1 base, with 13 bases left between them. CDR3 length: 14 residues. The CDR3 DNA reads as TGTGCCAGCAGTATGACAGTGCAGTCCTACGAGCAGTACTTC. This gives the protein CASSMTVQSYEQYF.